This T cell receptor beta chain came from a study of PD-1 blockade in classical Hodgkin lymphoma. Clones were read by immunoSEQ multiplex PCR, and TCRdb kept only the in-frame ones, dropping some. This table has around 31,000 clones, roughly 85% appearing once. Study results and caveats: TCR diversity at baseline was reported to be reduced in newly diagnosed patients relative to healthy donors.

After autologous stem cell transplantation all patients relapsed, and prior brentuximab vedotin exposure differed between cohorts. By magnetic negative selection, CD4+ T cells were purified from thawed PBMCs. As concerns this clone: Its antigen is not identified.

This CDR3 region has 14 residues. V lost 4 bases to trimming and J lost 6 bases, with 12 bases between them. From germline, CDR1 is LNHDA and CDR2 SQIVND (reference sequence). This clonotype originated in a human donor with classical Hodgkin lymphoma. The chain has TRBV19 and TRBJ1-4; D unresolved. The input for sequencing was CD4+ T cells from blood, taken at baseline. In DNA form, the CDR3 reads TGTGCCAGTAGTAGCCGGAGGTCGGATGAAAAACTGTTTTTT. Its protein is CASSSRRSDEKLFF.